This T cell receptor beta chain stems from a study of T-cell memory formation after mild COVID-19. CDR3 length equals 14 residues. Germline V gene data show CDR1 as SGHRS and CDR2 as YFSETQ. V shed 5 bases and J shed 4 bases, with 15 bases lying between them. UMIs and sample barcodes were carried by the TCR alpha and TCR beta cDNA libraries that 5'RACE produced using constant-segment primers. A single record per CDR3 protein comes from TCRdb applying MiXCR to the 5' RACE reads. The sample carries around 300,000 distinct CDR3 sequences, roughly an eighth recorded once. This clonotype was picked up a small number of times. Its antigen is unknown. Study-wide findings and caveats: There were some responding clones in pre-infection memory, which suggested that cross-reactive memory had joined. Of the contracting clones, CD4+ ones lay mainly in CM and EM, and CD8+ ones in EMRA. Confirmation of SARS-CoV-2 specificity was lacking for second-wave clones peaking day 37.

This TCR was recovered from a man younger than 30 who had mild COVID-19 (a few samples of this study predate the infection). Cell type and time point are not known. This chain uses TRBV5-1 with TRBJ2-5; no firm D call. The specimen was PBMCs or a T cell subset sorted from them (not recorded which). The CDR3 DNA follows: TGCGCCAGCAGACCGGACCGTGACCGAGAGACCCAGTACTTC. It codes for CASRPDRDRETQYF.